Listed below are T cell receptor beta chains from one sample, sequenced in a study of response to subunit inactivated influenza vaccine. Each CDR3 protein is one row after TCRdb ran MiXCR on the RT-PCR reads. This table has about 310,000 distinct CDR3 sequences, roughly 22% appearing once. The specimen comprised PBMCs from blood, sampled about 20 months after vaccination. Source of these receptors: a man aged 45 to 75 who received an inactivated influenza vaccine. The CDR3 runs from the conserved cysteine through the conserved F or W. A D gene is named only where the DNA matches it firmly. Size tells how often a clone was seen (once, few, many) or the class of an expanded clone, and some rows leave it out.

clone_size | d_call | j_call | v_call | cdr3_aa | cdr3_nt
- | - | TRBJ2-3 | TRBV20-1 | CSSHWGPADTQYF | TGCAGTAGCCACTGGGGGCCTGCAGATACGCAGTATTTT
- | - | TRBJ2-1 | TRBV29-1 | CSVVGNPHRSYNEQFF | TGCAGCGTTGTTGGGAACCCCCATCGCTCCTACAATGAGCAGTTCTTC
few | - | TRBJ1-2 | TRBV7-9 | CASSLGGATAYGYTF | TGTGCCAGCAGCTTAGGGGGGGCCACCGCTTATGGCTACACCTTC
few | TRBD1 | TRBJ1-4 | TRBV7-9 | CASSLGRGHEKLFF | TGTGCCAGCAGCTTGGGCAGGGGGCATGAAAAACTGTTTTTT
- | - | TRBJ1-5 | TRBV4-3 | CASSQFGGGQPQHF | TGCGCCAGCAGCCAATTCGGTGGGGGTCAGCCCCAGCATTTT
few | - | TRBJ1-2 | TRBV15 | CATSRGGNYGYTF | TGTGCCACCAGCAGAGGGGGTAACTATGGCTACACCTTC
- | TRBD2 | TRBJ2-1 | TRBV20-1 | CSARDLTSGDYNEQFF | TGCAGTGCTAGAGATCTCACTAGCGGGGATTACAATGAGCAGTTCTTC
few | - | TRBJ2-1 | TRBV20-1 | CSASKGRYNEQFF | TGCAGTGCTAGCAAGGGCAGGTACAATGAGCAGTTCTTC
- | TRBD2 | TRBJ2-3 | TRBV5-1 | CASSLVGLETDTQYF | TGCGCCAGCAGCTTGGTTGGACTAGAGACAGATACGCAGTATTTT
many | - | TRBJ1-1 | TRBV20-1 | CSASSGGGSTEAFF | TGCAGTGCTAGTTCCGGGGGCGGGAGCACTGAAGCTTTCTTT
- | TRBD2 | TRBJ2-3 | TRBV28 | CASSLGGGGTPSQYF | TGTGCCAGCAGTTTAGGTGGGGGGGGTACCCCATCGCAGTATTTT
few | - | TRBJ2-7 | TRBV7-2 | CASSSREGYEQYF | TGTGCCAGCAGCTCCCGGGAAGGGTACGAGCAGTACTTC
- | - | TRBJ1-4 | TRBV6-1 | CASSEQGRDEKLFF | TGTGCCAGCAGTGAACAGGGGCGGGATGAAAAACTGTTTTTT
many | - | TRBJ1-1 | TRBV12-3/TRBV12-4 | CASSLGREGTEAFF | TGTGCCAGCAGTTTGGGCAGGGAAGGGACTGAAGCTTTCTTT
few | - | TRBJ1-2 | TRBV15 | CATSRSREGYTF | TGTGCCACCAGCAGGTCCAGGGAGGGCTACACCTTC
once | - | TRBJ2-7 | TRBV12-3/TRBV12-4 | CASSLGGPFHF | TGTGCCAGCAGCCTCGGGGGGCCGTTCCACTTC
- | - | TRBJ2-1 | TRBV7-2 | CASSPRGDYSYNEQFF | TGTGCCAGCAGCCCAAGGGGGGACTACTCCTACAATGAGCAGTTCTTC
- | TRBD2 | TRBJ2-3 | TRBV7-9 | CASSLGRERGSTDTQYF | TGTGCCAGCTCCCTAGGCCGGGAGCGGGGGAGCACAGATACGCAGTATTTT
few | - | TRBJ1-2 | TRBV6-5 | CASSSLQAVGGYGYTF | TGTGCCAGCAGTTCACTCCAGGCCGTAGGGGGCTATGGCTACACCTTC
few | TRBD1 | TRBJ1-4 | TRBV5-1 | CASTGDPNEKLFF | TGCGCCAGTACAGGGGATCCTAATGAAAAACTGTTTTTT
few | - | TRBJ1-2 | TRBV3-1 | CASSQSSGIRNYGYTF | TGTGCCAGCAGCCAAAGTTCCGGGATTAGGAACTATGGCTACACCTTC
few | TRBD1 | TRBJ2-1 | TRBV20-1 | CSAPTGAYNEQFF | TGCAGTGCTCCGACAGGGGCCTACAATGAGCAGTTCTTC
few | - | TRBJ2-3 | TRBV4-3 | CASSQDPSGADTQYF | TGCGCCAGCAGCCAAGATCCGTCGGGGGCAGATACGCAGTATTTT
many | - | TRBJ1-1 | TRBV12-3/TRBV12-4 | CASSSPGGINTEAFF | TGTGCCAGCAGTTCCCCGGGGGGAATCAACACTGAAGCTTTCTTT
few | TRBD1 | TRBJ1-3 | TRBV20-1 | CSARRQGSGNTIYF | TGCAGTGCTAGACGACAGGGGTCTGGAAACACCATATATTTT
few | - | TRBJ2-2 | TRBV11-2 | CASSFQYSSAGELFF | TGTGCCAGCAGCTTCCAGTACAGTTCCGCCGGGGAGCTGTTTTTT
- | TRBD1 | TRBJ2-4 | TRBV4-2 | CASSLRRDRDPAGSKNIQYF | TGTGCCAGCAGCCTGCGCCGGGACAGGGATCCCGCTGGGTCCAAAAACATTCAGTACTTC
- | - | TRBJ2-4 | TRBV4-2 | CASSQEASAPSYF | TGTGCCAGCAGCCAAGAGGCTAGCGCCCCTTCGTACTTC
- | - | TRBJ2-3 | TRBV7-2 | CASSLPYTQYF | TGTGCCAGCAGCTTACCGTATACGCAGTATTTT
- | TRBD1 | TRBJ1-2 | TRBV10-1 | CASSADRANYGYTF | TGCGCCAGCAGTGCCGACAGGGCTAACTATGGCTACACCTTC
few | - | TRBJ1-1 | TRBV7-8 | CASSGGGGRPEAFF | TGTGCCAGCAGTGGCGGGGGGGGGCGTCCTGAAGCTTTCTTT
- | TRBD1 | TRBJ1-2 | TRBV12-3/TRBV12-4 | CASSPDRGRVYGYTF | TGTGCCAGCAGTCCCGACAGGGGGCGCGTCTATGGCTACACCTTC
few | - | TRBJ2-6 | TRBV7-9 | CASSWGTALSGANVLTF | TGTGCCAGCAGCTGGGGGACGGCCCTCTCTGGGGCCAACGTCCTGACTTTC
- | - | TRBJ2-3 | TRBV4-1 | CASSQGARVTDTQYF | TGCGCCAGCAGCCAAGGGGCCCGGGTCACAGATACGCAGTATTTT
few | TRBD2 | TRBJ2-1 | TRBV20-1 | CRPGTSGVIRTYNEQFF | TGCAGGCCCGGGACTAGCGGAGTTATACGGACCTACAATGAGCAGTTCTTC
- | - | TRBJ1-1 | TRBV7-2 | CASSLHSTANTEAFF | TGTGCCAGCAGCTTACATTCGACAGCGAACACTGAAGCTTTCTTT
- | TRBD1 | TRBJ2-7 | TRBV7-3 | CASRLGQGYEQYF | TGTGCCAGCAGACTGGGACAGGGCTACGAGCAGTACTTC
- | - | TRBJ1-6 | TRBV15 | CATSRRTRGNSPLHF | TGTGCCACCAGCAGAAGAACAAGGGGTAATTCACCCCTCCACTTT
many | TRBD1 | TRBJ1-3 | TRBV7-8 | CASSLTRIRTGVGNTIYF | TGTGCCAGCAGCTTAACTCGAATTAGGACAGGGGTTGGAAACACCATATATTTT
- | - | TRBJ2-3 | TRBV3-1 | CASSPRGSGATQYF | TGTGCCAGCAGCCCTCGGGGTAGCGGAGCTACGCAGTATTTT
many | TRBD1 | TRBJ1-2 | TRBV7-2 | CASSLASGTASRGYTF | TGTGCCAGCAGCTTAGCCTCCGGGACAGCCTCTCGTGGCTACACCTTC
few | - | TRBJ1-1 | TRBV11-2 | CASSLDSHPNPNTEAFF | TGTGCCAGCAGCTTAGATAGCCACCCCAACCCGAACACTGAAGCTTTCTTT